The 13 T cell receptor beta chains given below trace back to one sample, sequenced in a study of T cells in Graves' hyperthyroidism and ophthalmopathy. Amplified TCR beta CDR3 regions derived from RNA transcripts. The TCR CDR3 first-round RT-PCR relied on the HTBI primer set. TCRdb reprocessed the multiplex PCR reads via MiXCR and lists one record per CDR3 protein. The profile shows roughly 280,000 distinct CDR3 sequences, 22% of them singletons. The specimen sequenced was blood. The receptors were sampled from a man aged 25-45 years with Graves' ophthalmopathy.

This clonotype was seen only a few times. This chain uses TRBV30 with TRBJ2-7; D perhaps matches TRBD1 (5 bases). Trimming took 2 bases from V and 3 from J, leaving 14 bases between them. The CDR3 is made up of 14 amino acids. Germline V CDR1 and CDR2: GTSNPN, SVGIG (reference sequence). The CDR3 loop is CAWSSPRRGYEQYF. The CDR3 DNA reads as TGTGCCTGGAGTTCCCCGCGAAGGGGCTACGAGCAGTACTTC.

V and J are TRBV12-3 or TRBV12-4 and TRBJ1-2, with D possibly being TRBD1 (6 bases). V shed 1 base and J shed 4 bases, with 7 bases lying between them. The CDR3 totals 13 residues. The CDR3 is CASSLGGAYGYTF. Here the CDR3 DNA reads TGTGCCAGCAGTTTAGGGGGGGCCTATGGCTACACCTTC.

There are a few counts of this clonotype. The V call is TRBV14, the J call TRBJ2-2; TRBD2 agrees at 11 bases. The CDR3 length is 21 residues. V lost 0 bases to trimming and J lost 3 bases; unmatched junction nucleotides: 15. The germline gives CDR1 SGHDN, CDR2 FVKESK. Here the CDR3 reads CASSQDWSSGRRGQDTGELFF. Written as DNA, the CDR3 is TGTGCCAGCAGCCAAGATTGGTCTAGCGGGAGGAGGGGACAAGACACCGGGGAGCTGTTTTTT. Looking up the rest from reference TRBV14 and TRBJ2-2 gives the full variable domain: EAGVTQFPSHSVIEKGQTVTLRCDPISGHDNLYWYRRVMGKEIKFLLHFVKESKQDESGMPNNRFLAERTGGTYSTLKVQPAELEDSGVYFCASSQDWSSGRRGQDTGELFFGEGSRLTVL.

This clonotype has ten or more counts. This sequence joins TRBV12-3 or TRBV12-4 and TRBJ1-2; D is possibly TRBD1 (5 bases). Trimming took off 5 bases at V and 4 bases at J, with 14 bases between the two ends. CDR3 length: 14 residues. CDR3 coding DNA: TGTGCCAGCAGTCCCACCCATGGGGGCTATGGCTACACCTTC. Translated: CASSPTHGGYGYTF.

This clonotype was detected only a few times. This chain links TRBV19 with TRBJ1-5, with TRBD1 matching over 7 bases. Germline CDR1 LNHDA, CDR2 SQIVND (reference sequence). The CDR3 extends over 16 amino acids. V dropped 4 bases and J dropped 3; count of bases not matched to a gene: 9. The CDR3 loop is CASSSSGTAINQPQHF. The CDR3 nucleotides read TGTGCCAGTAGTAGTTCCGGGACAGCGATCAATCAGCCCCAGCATTTT.

The genes are TRBV20-1 and TRBJ1-1, with D unclear. Germline CDR1 DFQATT, CDR2 SNEGSKA (reference sequence). V was clipped by 0 bases and J by 3 bases, with 17 bases between them. The CDR3 runs 16 residues. The CDR3 region has the DNA TGCAGTGCTAGAGATTTCAAAGGCGGGATGGACACTGAAGCTTTCTTT. Protein: CSARDFKGGMDTEAFF.

This clonotype was picked up a small number of times. CDR3 sequence (DNA): TGTGCCAGCAGCTTGAGGAGGGATGAAAAACTGTTTTTT. This sequence encodes CASSLRRDEKLFF. This rearrangement joins TRBV7-9 to TRBJ1-4, with unresolved D. CDR3 length: 13 amino acids. V lost 3 bases and J 6 bases, leaving 8 bases between the germline ends. Per germline, CDR1 SEHNR and CDR2 FQNEAQ (reference sequence).

The CDR3: CSARDPGTTDTQYF. CDR3 coding DNA: TGCAGTGCTAGAGATCCCGGGACCACAGATACGCAGTATTTT. The J gene is TRBJ2-3, the V gene TRBV20-1; D may correspond to TRBD1 or TRBD2 (5 bases each). V lost 0 bases and J lost 2, with 9 bases in between. CDR3 length equals 14 residues. Germline CDR1 reads DFQATT; CDR2 reads SNEGSKA (reference sequence).

Only a few counts were recorded for this clonotype. V gene TRBV7-2 combines with J gene TRBJ2-5; the D call may be TRBD1 or TRBD2 (5 bases each). The germline V gene encodes CDR1 SGHTA and CDR2 FQGNSA. The ends were cut back, 5 bases at V and 7 bases at J, with 17 bases in the middle. The CDR3 covers 14 residues. CDR3 sequence (DNA): TGTGCCAGCAGCCCACCCGGGGCCCGCCGGACCCAGTACTTC. As protein: CASSPPGARRTQYF.

The chain joins TRBV29-1 to TRBJ1-1; TRBD1 aligns across 11 bases. CDR1 and CDR2 (germline): SQVTM, ANQGSEA. Germline trimming cut 2 bases from V and 4 bases from J; bases unmatched to any gene: 3. The CDR3 consists of 14 residues. The CDR3 protein is CSVERGTGGTEAFF. CDR3 nucleotides: TGCAGCGTTGAAAGAGGGACAGGGGGCACTGAAGCTTTCTTT.

The gene calls are TRBV5-1 and TRBJ2-6; D is perhaps TRBD1 (5 bases). V lost 1 base, J lost 0 bases, and 11 bases lay in between. Germline V CDR1 and CDR2: SGHRS, YFSETQ. This CDR3 has 17 residues. The CDR3 coding sequence is TGCGCCAGCAGCTTGATTTCAGGGTACTCTGGGGCCAACGTCCTGACTTTC. Amino acids: CASSLISGYSGANVLTF.

A few counts support this clonotype. The chain combines TRBV3-1 with TRBJ2-1; TRBD2 aligns across 10 bases. The germline CDR1 and CDR2 sequences are LGHDT and YNNKEL (reference sequence). There are 17 residues in the CDR3. The junction had 4 bases not matched to a gene; V was cut back by 0 bases and J by 2 bases. CDR3 bases: TGTGCCAGCAGCCAAGATTCAGGGACTAGCGCCTACAATGAGCAGTTCTTC. Its translation is CASSQDSGTSAYNEQFF.

This clonotype was counted between two and nine times. The chain has TRBV2 and TRBJ1-1, with D hard to call. The CDR3 length is 13 residues. Trimming left V 10 bases short and J 3 bases short, with 15 bases between. CDR1 is SNHLY, CDR2 FYNNEI, per germline. As DNA, the CDR3 is TGTGCCACACATACCGAGAGGGACACTGAAGCTTTCTTT. It encodes CATHTERDTEAFF.